Given below is one TCR beta chain in context. The antigen is unknown. Germline CDR1 and CDR2: SGDLS and YYNGEE. This CDR3 is 15 amino acids long. V lost 7 bases to trimming and J lost 3 bases; unmatched junction nucleotides: 6. TCRbeta libraries averaged around 38,000 productive templates per sample. Sequencing used immunoSEQ multiplex PCR; TCRdb keeps in-frame clones, though not all of them. This table holds some 25,000 clones, about 95% found once. The data derive from a study of STAT3 mutations in large granular lymphocyte leukemia. The wider study: Over half of T-LGLL patients had one or more immunosuppressive regimens. Study findings and constraints: Clonal expansion was inferred from other time points because no sample existed at each clone's first appearance. After therapy, about 30% of the 18 patients switched clonotypes, all new clones STAT3 wild type. At least one immunodominant TCR beta clonotype appeared in every T-cell large granular lymphocyte leukemia patient.

This clonotype originated in a man aged 35 to 55 with T-cell large granular lymphocyte leukemia. Some clones in this sample may be carry-over from other donors' samples. The specimen was peripheral blood mononuclear cells. The chain recombines TRBV9 with TRBJ2-1; 11 nucleotides match TRBD1. This CDR3 reads CASGLGTGGYNEQFF. CDR3 nucleotide sequence: TGTGCCAGCGGGCTAGGGACAGGGGGCTACAATGAGCAGTTCTTC.